The entry below describes one T cell receptor beta chain. Per the authors' pipeline: Nucleated cell number was recorded as an estimate derived from reference gene primer amplification. Only in-frame clones appear in the TCRdb table, and some are missing; sequencing was by immunoSEQ multiplex PCR. D and trimming come from the DNA, and the V and J calls and clone size come from that table. In the table there are 30,000 to 40,000 clones, 65% to 90% of which are singletons. This sample stems from a study of blood T cell repertoires in COVID-19. The CDR3 runs 13 residues. V gave up 7 bases and J gave up 1 base; unmatched junction bases: 3. The germline V gene encodes CDR1 SNHLY and CDR2 FYNNEI.

The sample taken for sequencing was peripheral blood. The clonotype was recovered from a human donor in a cohort sampled during active COVID-19. The chain links TRBV2 to TRBJ1-1; 7 nucleotides agree with TRBD1. The CDR3 DNA reads TGTGCCAGCACCGGGACAGCGAACACTGAAGCTTTCTTT. Residues: CASTGTANTEAFF.